The TCR beta chain under discussion was sequenced for a study of CD8 T cells in ankylosing spondylitis (dated by TCRdb to 2016 to 2017). For the study in its entirety: The study profiled T cell receptor beta repertoires in healthy donors and ankylosing spondylitis patients to find disease-linked TCR variants. The whole study cohort included under 140 healthy donors and under 30 ankylosing spondylitis patients. Samples of peripheral blood were taken, and for ankylosing spondylitis patients, synovial fluid was collected as well.

Reads for this sample came from an Illumina HiSeq 2500. TCR beta libraries were prepared by quantitative 5'-RACE with molecular barcodes. Concerning the study's data processing: A new computational method based on a probabilistic model of VDJ rearrangement was used to identify disease-linked TCR variants. TCRdb took the public reads, trimmed them with fastp at Q25, ran MiXCR for clone calling and kept in-frame beta chains. CDR3 protein duplicates are merged, each entry listing the most common genes and DNA. The V and J calls and clone size come from TCRdb's table, not from the authors' own analysis. This sample gives 180,000 or so distinct CDR3 sequences in total; 11% of them show up just once. The top ten hold about 29% of the sample. This clonotype was seen at least ten times. What antigen it recognizes has not been identified. No base quality information exists; no much larger clone differs at one position.

Summary of the overall study and its limitations: A TCR beta motif made up of fewer than 10 highly homologous amino acid variants appeared to be characteristic of blood from ankylosing spondylitis patients. The disease-linked clones showed a CD8+ phenotype and occurred at relatively low frequencies in peripheral blood. The disease-linked clones were reported to be significantly enriched in matched synovial fluid samples from ankylosing spondylitis patients. Some TCR beta motif variants had previously been reported in synovial fluid and blood of reactive arthritis patients, which suggested common disease-initiation mechanisms.

The CDR3 measures 13 amino acids from cysteine to phenylalanine. The sequence is cut down to CDR3 DNA, 39 bases in frame from base 1. CDR1 and CDR2, looked up from the germline V gene, are ENHRY and SYGVKD. At the junction V is shortened by 8 bases and J by 3 bases; bases outside the gene matches: 7. The sequence came from a male donor with ankylosing spondylitis or in good health (not recorded which). The chain employs TRBV10-3 and TRBJ2-7; TRBD2 lines up with 7 middle nucleotides. The sample taken for sequencing was blood, either unsorted or a sorted T cell fraction (not recorded which). The nucleotide sequence reads as follows: TGTGCCATCCAAAGTGCGGGGGACTACGAGCAGTACTTC. Translated, it reads CAIQSAGDYEQYF.